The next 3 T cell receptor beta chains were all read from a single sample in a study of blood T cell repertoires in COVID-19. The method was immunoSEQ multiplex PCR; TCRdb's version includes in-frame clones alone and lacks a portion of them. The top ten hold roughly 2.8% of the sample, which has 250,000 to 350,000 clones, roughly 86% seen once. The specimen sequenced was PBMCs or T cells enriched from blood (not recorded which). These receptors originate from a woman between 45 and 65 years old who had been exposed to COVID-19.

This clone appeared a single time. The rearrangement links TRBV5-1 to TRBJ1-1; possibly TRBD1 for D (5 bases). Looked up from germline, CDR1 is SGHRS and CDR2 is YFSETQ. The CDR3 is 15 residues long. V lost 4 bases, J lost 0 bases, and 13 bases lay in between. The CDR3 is CASSPVGGLNTEAFF. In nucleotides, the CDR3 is TGCGCCAGCAGCCCTGTGGGGGGACTGAACACTGAAGCTTTCTTT.

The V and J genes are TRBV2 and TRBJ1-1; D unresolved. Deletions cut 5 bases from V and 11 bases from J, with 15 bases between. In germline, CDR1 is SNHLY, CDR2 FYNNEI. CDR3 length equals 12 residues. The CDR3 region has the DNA TGTGCCAGCAGTACGCGTATCTTCACGGCTTTCTTT. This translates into CASSTRIFTAFF.

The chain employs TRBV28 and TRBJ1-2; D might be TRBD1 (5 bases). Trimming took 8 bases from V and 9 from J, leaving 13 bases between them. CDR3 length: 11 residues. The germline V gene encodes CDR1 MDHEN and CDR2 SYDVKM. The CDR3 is CASSSGGSYTF. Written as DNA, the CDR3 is TGTGCCAGCTCCTCGGGGGGGAGCTACACCTTC.